This T cell receptor (beta chain) originates from a study of blood T cell repertoires in COVID-19. CDR3 length: 16 amino acids. Germline V lookup: CDR1 ENHRY, CDR2 SYGVKD. V was clipped by 0 bases and J by 3 bases; unmatched bases: 5. The assay was immunoSEQ multiplex PCR, and TCRdb's table has in-frame clones only and misses some. In the table there are 350,000 to 500,000 clones, 70% to 90% of which are singletons. Cohorts were assigned according to the clinical history that participants reported. The V and J genes are TRBV10-3 and TRBJ2-7; 10 bases match TRBD1. The sample taken for sequencing was PBMCs or T cells enriched from blood (not recorded which). The TCR originated in a woman aged 18-29 years who had been exposed to COVID-19. This CDR3 is CAISESPGQGGYEQYF. CDR3 sequence (DNA): TGTGCCATCAGTGAGTCTCCCGGACAGGGGGGCTACGAGCAGTACTTC.